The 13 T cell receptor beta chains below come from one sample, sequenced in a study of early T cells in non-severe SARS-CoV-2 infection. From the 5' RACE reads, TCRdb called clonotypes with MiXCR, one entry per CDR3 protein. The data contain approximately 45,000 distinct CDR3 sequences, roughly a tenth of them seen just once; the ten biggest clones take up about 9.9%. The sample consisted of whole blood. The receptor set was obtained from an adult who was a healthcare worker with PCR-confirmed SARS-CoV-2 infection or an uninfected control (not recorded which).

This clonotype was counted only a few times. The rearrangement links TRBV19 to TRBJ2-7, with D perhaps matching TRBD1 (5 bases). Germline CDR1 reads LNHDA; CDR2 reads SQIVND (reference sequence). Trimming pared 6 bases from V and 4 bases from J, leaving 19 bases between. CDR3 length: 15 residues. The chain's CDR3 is CASRGATGNLYEQYF. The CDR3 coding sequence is TGTGCCAGTAGAGGGGCAACGGGTAATTTGTACGAGCAGTACTTC.

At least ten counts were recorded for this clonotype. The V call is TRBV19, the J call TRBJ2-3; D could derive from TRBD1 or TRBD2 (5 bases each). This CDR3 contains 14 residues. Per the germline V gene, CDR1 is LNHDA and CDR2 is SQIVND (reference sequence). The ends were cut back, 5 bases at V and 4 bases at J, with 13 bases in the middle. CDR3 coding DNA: TGTGCCAGTAGTGCAAACGGGGCCGCAGATACGCAGTATTTT. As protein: CASSANGAADTQYF.

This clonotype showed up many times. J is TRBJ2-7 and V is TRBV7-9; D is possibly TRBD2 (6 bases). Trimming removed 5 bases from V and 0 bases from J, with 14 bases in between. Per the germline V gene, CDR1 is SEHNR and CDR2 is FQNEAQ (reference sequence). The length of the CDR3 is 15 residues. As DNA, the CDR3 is TGTGCCAGCAGCAAGTGGGGGGAGGCCTCCTACGAGCAGTACTTC. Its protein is CASSKWGEASYEQYF.

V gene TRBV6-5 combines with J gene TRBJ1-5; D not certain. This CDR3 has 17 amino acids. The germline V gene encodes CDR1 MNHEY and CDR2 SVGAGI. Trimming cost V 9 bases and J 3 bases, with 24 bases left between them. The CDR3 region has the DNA TGTGCCAGTAGTCAGACCAGGCCATCGGCCCTCAATCAGCCCCAGCATTTT. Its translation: CASSQTRPSALNQPQHF.

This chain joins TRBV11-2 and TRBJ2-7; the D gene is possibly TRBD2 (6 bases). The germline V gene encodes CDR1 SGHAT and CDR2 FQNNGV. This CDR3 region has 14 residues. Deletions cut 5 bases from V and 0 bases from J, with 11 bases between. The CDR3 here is CASSTDGSSYEQYF. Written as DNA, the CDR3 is TGTGCCAGCAGCACAGACGGGAGCTCCTACGAGCAGTACTTC.

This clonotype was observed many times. CDR3 in DNA: TGCGCCAGCAGCCAAGATCAACCTCGCCTAGCGGGGGGCACCGATGAGCAGTTCTTC. This codes for CASSQDQPRLAGGTDEQFF. This chain uses TRBV4-3 with TRBJ2-1, with 11 bases aligning to TRBD2. Germline values: CDR1 LGHNA, CDR2 YSLEER. Trimming cost V 0 bases and J 8 bases; bases outside gene matches: 15. This CDR3 comprises 19 residues.

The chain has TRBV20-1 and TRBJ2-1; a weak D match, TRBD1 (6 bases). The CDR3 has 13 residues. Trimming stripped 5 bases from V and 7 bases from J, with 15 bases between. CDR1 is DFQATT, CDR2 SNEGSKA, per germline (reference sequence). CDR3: CSAEGQGLNEQFF. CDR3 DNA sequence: TGCAGTGCTGAGGGTCAGGGGTTGAATGAGCAGTTCTTC.

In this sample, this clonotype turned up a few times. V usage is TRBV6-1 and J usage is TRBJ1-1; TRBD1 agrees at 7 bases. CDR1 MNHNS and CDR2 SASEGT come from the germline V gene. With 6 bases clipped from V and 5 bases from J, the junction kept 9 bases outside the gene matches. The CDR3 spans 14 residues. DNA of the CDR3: TGTGCCAGCAGGAGGGGGCCAGCGGGAACTGAAGCTTTCTTT. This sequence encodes CASRRGPAGTEAFF.

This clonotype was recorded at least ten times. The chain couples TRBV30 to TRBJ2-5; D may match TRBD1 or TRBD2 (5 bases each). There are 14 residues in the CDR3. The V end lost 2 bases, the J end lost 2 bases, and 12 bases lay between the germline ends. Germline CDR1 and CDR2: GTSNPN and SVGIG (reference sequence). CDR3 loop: CAWSTGLAQETQYF. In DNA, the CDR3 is TGTGCCTGGAGTACGGGGCTAGCTCAAGAGACCCAGTACTTC.

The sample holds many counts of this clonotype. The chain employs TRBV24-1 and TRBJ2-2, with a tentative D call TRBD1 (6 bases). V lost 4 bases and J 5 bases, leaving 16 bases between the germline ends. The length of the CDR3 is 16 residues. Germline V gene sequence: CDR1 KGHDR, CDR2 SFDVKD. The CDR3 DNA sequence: TGTGCCACCAGTGAAAGGGACACCGTAGGAACCGGGGAGCTGTTTTTT. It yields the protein CATSERDTVGTGELFF.

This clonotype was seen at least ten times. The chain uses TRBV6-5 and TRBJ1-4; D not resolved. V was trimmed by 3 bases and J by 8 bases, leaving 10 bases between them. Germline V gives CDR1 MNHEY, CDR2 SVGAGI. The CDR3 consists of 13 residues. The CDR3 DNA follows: TGTGCCAGCAGTTATAGTGAGGAGGAAAAACTGTTTTTT. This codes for CASSYSEEEKLFF.

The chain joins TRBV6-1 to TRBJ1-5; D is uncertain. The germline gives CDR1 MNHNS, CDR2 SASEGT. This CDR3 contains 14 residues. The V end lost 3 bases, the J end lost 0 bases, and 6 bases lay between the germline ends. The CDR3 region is CASSEYYSNQPQHF. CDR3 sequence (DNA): TGTGCCAGCAGTGAGTATTATAGCAATCAGCCCCAGCATTTT.

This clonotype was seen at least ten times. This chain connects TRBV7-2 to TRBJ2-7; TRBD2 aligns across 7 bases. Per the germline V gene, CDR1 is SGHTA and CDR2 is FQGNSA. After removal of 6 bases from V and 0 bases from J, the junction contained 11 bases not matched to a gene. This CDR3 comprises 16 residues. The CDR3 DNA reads TGTGCCAGCAGGCTCGTGGGCGGGAGCCTCTCCTACGAGCAGTACTTC. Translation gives CASRLVGGSLSYEQYF.